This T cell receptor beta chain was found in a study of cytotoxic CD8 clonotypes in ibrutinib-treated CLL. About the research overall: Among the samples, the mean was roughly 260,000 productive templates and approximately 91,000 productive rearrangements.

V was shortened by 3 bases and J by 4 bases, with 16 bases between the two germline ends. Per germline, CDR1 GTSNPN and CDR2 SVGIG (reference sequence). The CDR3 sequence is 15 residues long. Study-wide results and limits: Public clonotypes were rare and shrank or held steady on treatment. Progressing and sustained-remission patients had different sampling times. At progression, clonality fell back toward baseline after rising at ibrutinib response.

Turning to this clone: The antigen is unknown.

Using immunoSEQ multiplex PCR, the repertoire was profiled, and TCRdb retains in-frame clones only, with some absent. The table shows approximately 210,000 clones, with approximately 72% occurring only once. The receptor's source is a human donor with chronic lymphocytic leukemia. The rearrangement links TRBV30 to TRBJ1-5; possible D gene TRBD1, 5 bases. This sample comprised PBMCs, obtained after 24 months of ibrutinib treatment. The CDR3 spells CAWSALGGLNQPQHF. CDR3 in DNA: TGTGCCTGGAGCGCCCTGGGGGGTTTAAATCAGCCCCAGCATTTT. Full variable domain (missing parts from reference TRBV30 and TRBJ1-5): SQTIHQWPATLVQPVGSPLSLECTVEGTSNPNLYWYRQAAGRGLQLLFYSVGIGQISSEVPQNLSASRPQDRQFILSSKKLLLSDSGFYLCAWSALGGLNQPQHFGDGTRLSIL.